These 9 T cell receptor beta chains originate from one sample sequenced in a study of T cells in Graves' hyperthyroidism and ophthalmopathy. What was amplified from RNA transcripts were TCR beta CDR3 regions. The HTBI primer set was used in a first-round RT-PCR of the TCR CDR3. TCRdb passed the multiplex PCR reads through MiXCR, listing each CDR3 protein once. Altogether roughly 710,000 distinct CDR3 sequences are present, under 45% being singletons, with the ten largest covering less than 35%. The sequenced sample was blood. The receptors derive from a woman in her 40s with Graves' hyperthyroidism.

This clonotype was recorded at least ten times. This sequence joins TRBV3-1 and TRBJ2-7, with a weak D call TRBD1 (6 bases). The CDR3 is 14 amino acids. Germline assignment: CDR1 LGHDT and CDR2 YNNKEL (reference sequence). V gave up 4 bases and J gave up 2 bases, with 12 bases separating them. CDR3 amino acids: CASSRFTGTYEQYF. The CDR3 DNA reads TGTGCCAGCAGCCGGTTCACAGGGACCTACGAGCAGTACTTC.

The J gene is TRBJ2-5, the V gene TRBV10-3; D could derive from TRBD1 or TRBD2 (5 bases each). V was trimmed by 1 base and J by 9 bases, leaving 9 bases between them. Germline CDR1 reads ENHRY; CDR2 reads SYGVKD. This CDR3 contains 12 residues. The DNA for the CDR3 is TGTGCCATCAGTGAGTTGGGGACGGCCCAGTACTTC. As protein: CAISELGTAQYF.

As regards this clonotype: Given a much more abundant clone one base away, this may be a read error. For the CDR3, the DNA is TGTGCCAGCAGCTTAACGCCTATTTGGACGGATCCCTATGGCTACACCTTC. Protein: CASSLTPIWTDPYGYTF. The chain couples TRBV7-8 to TRBJ1-2, with D hard to call. V was trimmed by 2 bases and J by 4 bases, leaving 20 bases between them. The germline V gene encodes CDR1 SGHVS and CDR2 FQNEAQ. This CDR3 spans 17 amino acids.

This chain joins TRBV7-2 and TRBJ1-2, with 7 bases identical to TRBD1. Germline CDR1 SGHTA, CDR2 FQGNSA. V trimming: 5 bases; J trimming: 2 bases; junction bases outside the gene matches: 8. The CDR3 is 15 amino acids. The CDR3 DNA sequence: TGTGCCAGCAGCCCAGAATCACAGGGGAACTATGGCTACACCTTC. Translating it yields CASSPESQGNYGYTF.

The CDR3 reads CASSQDDRGLVSPLHF. CDR3 sequence (DNA): TGCGCCAGCAGCCAGGATGACAGGGGGCTAGTTTCACCCCTCCACTTT. This chain uses TRBV4-1 with TRBJ1-6; TRBD1 aligns across 10 bases. The trim removed 3 bases at V and 9 bases at J, leaving 8 bases unmatched. Germline CDR1 is MGHRA and CDR2 is YSYEKL. The CDR3 runs 16 residues.

The sample holds many counts of this clonotype. The chain links TRBV29-1 to TRBJ2-7; 7 bases are a match to TRBD1. Per germline, CDR1 SQVTM and CDR2 ANQGSEA. V dropped 6 bases and J dropped 1; count of bases not matched to a gene: 12. This CDR3 has 15 amino acids. CDR3 sequence (DNA): TGCAGCGTAAAACTCCGGGACAGACCGTCCTACGAGCAGTACTTC. Protein: CSVKLRDRPSYEQYF.

This clonotype came up many times. The chain is built from TRBV25-1 and TRBJ2-2, with TRBD1 identical over 7 bases. This CDR3 contains 16 residues. Germline lookup yields CDR1 MGHDK and CDR2 SYGVNS. The ends lost 4 bases at V and 2 bases at J; junction bases unmatched: 7. The CDR3 here is CASSVVRQGNTGELFF. The CDR3 DNA reads TGTGCCAGCAGTGTCGTCAGACAGGGCAACACCGGGGAGCTGTTTTTT. Filled out from reference TRBV25-1 and TRBJ2-2, the complete variable domain reads EADIYQTPRYLVIGTGKKITLECSQTMGHDKMYWYQQDPGMELHLIHYSYGVNSTEKGDLSSESTVSRIRTEHFPLTLESARPSHTSQYLCASSVVRQGNTGELFFGEGSRLTVL.

This clonotype was detected ten times or more. This chain joins TRBV6-1 and TRBJ1-2; D remains ambiguous. Trimming pared 7 bases from V and 5 bases from J, leaving 20 bases between. Germline loops: CDR1 MNHNS, CDR2 SASEGT. The CDR3 covers 15 residues. The CDR3: CASTLIALQDYGYTF. The CDR3 region has the DNA TGTGCCAGCACCCTAATTGCGCTGCAAGATTATGGCTACACCTTC.

In its sample, this clonotype was seen many times. CDR3 in DNA: TGTGCCAGCATACCCCCCAGACTTAAAGAGCACCAAGAGACCCAGTACTTC. It is translated as CASIPPRLKEHQETQYF. The chain joins TRBV7-9 to TRBJ2-5, with unresolved D. This CDR3 contains 17 residues. Trimming left V 7 bases short and J 0 bases short, with 21 bases between. Germline V lookup: CDR1 SEHNR, CDR2 FQNEAQ (reference sequence).